This T cell receptor beta chain was sequenced for a study of shared clonotypes between healthy human individuals. Turning to the study itself: In total, the donors were a couple of women and three men aged 18 to 49.

The CDR3 is 16 amino acids. Per the germline V gene, CDR1 is LNHDA and CDR2 is SQIVND (reference sequence). Trimming shortened V by 4 bases and J by 1 base, and 16 bases separated the two germline ends. The data were produced by immunoSEQ multiplex PCR, yet TCRdb's version contains in-frame clones alone and is incomplete. Here the sample spans approximately 460,000 clones, 75% to 80% being singletons. The sequenced sample was PBMCs. The TCR was taken from a middle-aged woman in good health. Some clones in this sample may be carry-over from other donors' samples. The V gene is TRBV19, the J gene TRBJ2-5; TRBD1 is a possible D gene (6 bases). In DNA form, the CDR3 reads TGTGCCAGTAGTACTACCGGCAGGGGATTCCAAGAGACCCAGTACTTC. This sequence encodes CASSTTGRGFQETQYF.